This record looks at one TCR beta chain sequence and its context. This sample was included in a study of blood T cell repertoires in COVID-19. Overall study context: The United States, Italy and Spain were the sources of the acute and convalescent COVID-19 samples. The analysed material was cDNA or gDNA that came from T cells, B-cell-depleted T cells, or PBMCs.

This CDR3 spans 17 amino acids. The V segment lost 2 bases and the J segment 0 bases; nucleotides outside the gene matches: 8. Germline CDR1 and CDR2: KGHSH and LQKENI. In the authors' methods: Quantification of nucleated cells was approximated via reference gene primer amplification. Data came from immunoSEQ multiplex PCR; TCRdb stores just in-frame clones and leaves some out. The DNA was the basis for D and trimming; V, J and clone size are from that table. This table has about 110,000 clones, 55% to 75% appearing once. The receptor was isolated from a woman between 40 and 55 years old with acute or convalescent COVID-19. The chain has TRBV18 and TRBJ2-5; the match to TRBD2 covers 8 bases. The sample was peripheral blood. CDR3 loop: CASSPLAGPTYQETQYF. CDR3 DNA sequence: TGTGCCAGCTCACCATTAGCGGGACCGACGTACCAAGAGACCCAGTACTTC.